This T cell receptor (beta chain) comes out of a study of shared T cell receptors in the human thymus. From germline, CDR1 is LNHNV and CDR2 YYDKDF (reference sequence). Trimming removed 0 bases at V and 9 bases at J, with 12 bases between. The CDR3 has 14 residues. In its sample, this clone was seen once. TCRdb's table, derived via immunoSEQ multiplex PCR, lists solely in-frame clones and lacks some. The repertoire holds approximately 660,000 clones, with approximately 90% as singletons. These data also featured in a second study, about human thymus T cells. From that paper: Resections were taken during corrective heart surgery, and the thymus tissue came from these. Blood and thymic repertoires both appeared biased in V and J gene usage. The related literature has documented a marked overlap of thymic repertoires among unrelated individuals.

The sequence came from a boy younger than two with a congenital heart defect. The source material was thymocytes. V usage is TRBV15 and J usage is TRBJ2-1, with D possibly TRBD2 on 5 matching bases. CDR3 amino acids: CATSRETRHREQFF. The CDR3 DNA reads as TGTGCCACCAGCAGAGAAACTAGACACCGTGAGCAGTTCTTC.